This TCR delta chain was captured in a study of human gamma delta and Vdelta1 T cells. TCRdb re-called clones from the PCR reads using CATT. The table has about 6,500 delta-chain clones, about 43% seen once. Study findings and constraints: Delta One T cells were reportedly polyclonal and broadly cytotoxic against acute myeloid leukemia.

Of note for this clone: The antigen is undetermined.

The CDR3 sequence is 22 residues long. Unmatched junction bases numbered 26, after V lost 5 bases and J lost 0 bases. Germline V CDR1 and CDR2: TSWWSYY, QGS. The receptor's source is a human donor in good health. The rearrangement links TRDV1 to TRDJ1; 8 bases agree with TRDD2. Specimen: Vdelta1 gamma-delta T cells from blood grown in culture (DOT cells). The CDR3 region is CALGPDAPFSSYVRTYTDKLIF. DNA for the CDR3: TGTGCTCTTGGGCCGGACGCACCCTTTTCTTCCTACGTGAGAACGTACACCGATAAACTCATCTTT.